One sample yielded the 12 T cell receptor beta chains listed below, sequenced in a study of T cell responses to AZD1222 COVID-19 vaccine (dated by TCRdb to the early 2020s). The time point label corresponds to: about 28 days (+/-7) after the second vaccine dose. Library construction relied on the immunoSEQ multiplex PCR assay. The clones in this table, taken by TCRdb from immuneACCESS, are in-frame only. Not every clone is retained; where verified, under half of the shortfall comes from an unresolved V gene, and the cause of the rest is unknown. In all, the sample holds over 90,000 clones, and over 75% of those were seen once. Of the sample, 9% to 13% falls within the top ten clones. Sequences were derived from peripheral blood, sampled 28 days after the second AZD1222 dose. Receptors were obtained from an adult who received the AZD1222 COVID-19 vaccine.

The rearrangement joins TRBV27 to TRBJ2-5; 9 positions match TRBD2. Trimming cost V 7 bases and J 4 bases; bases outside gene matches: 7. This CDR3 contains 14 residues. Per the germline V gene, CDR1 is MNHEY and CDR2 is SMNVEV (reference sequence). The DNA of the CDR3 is TGTGCCAGCAAGACAATAGCGGGGGCAGAGACCCAGTACTTC. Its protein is CASKTIAGAETQYF.

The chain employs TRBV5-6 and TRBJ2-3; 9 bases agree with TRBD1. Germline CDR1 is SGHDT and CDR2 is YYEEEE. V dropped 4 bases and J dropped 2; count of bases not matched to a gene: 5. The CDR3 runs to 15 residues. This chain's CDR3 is CASSPGTGFTDTQYF. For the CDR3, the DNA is TGTGCCAGCAGCCCGGGGACAGGGTTCACAGATACGCAGTATTTT.

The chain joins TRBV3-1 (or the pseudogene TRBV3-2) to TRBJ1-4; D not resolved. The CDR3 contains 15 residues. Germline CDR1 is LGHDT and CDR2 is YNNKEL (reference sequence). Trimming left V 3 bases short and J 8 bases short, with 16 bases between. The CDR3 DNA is TGTGCCAGCAGCCACCCGTCTTGGAGGCAGGAAAAACTGTTTTTT. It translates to CASSHPSWRQEKLFF.

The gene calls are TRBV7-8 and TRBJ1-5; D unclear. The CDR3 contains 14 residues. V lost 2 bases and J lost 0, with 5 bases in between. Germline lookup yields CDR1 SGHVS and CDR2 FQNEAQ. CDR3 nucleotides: TGTGCCAGCAGCTTACAGCATAGCAATCAGCCCCAGCATTTT. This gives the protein CASSLQHSNQPQHF.

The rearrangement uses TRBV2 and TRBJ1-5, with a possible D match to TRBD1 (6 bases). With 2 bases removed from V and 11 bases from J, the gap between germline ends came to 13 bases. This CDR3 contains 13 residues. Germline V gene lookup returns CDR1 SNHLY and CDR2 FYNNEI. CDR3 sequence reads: CASSETGPGAQHF. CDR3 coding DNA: TGTGCCAGCAGTGAAACGGGACCAGGGGCCCAGCATTTT.

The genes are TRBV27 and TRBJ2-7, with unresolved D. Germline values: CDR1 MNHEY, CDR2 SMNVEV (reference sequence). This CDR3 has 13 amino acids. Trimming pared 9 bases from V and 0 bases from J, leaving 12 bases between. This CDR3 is CASAASSSYEQYF. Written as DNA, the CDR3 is TGTGCCAGTGCGGCGTCGAGCTCCTACGAGCAGTACTTC.

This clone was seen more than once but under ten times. This chain's CDR3 is CASSIGRGQDYNEQFF. In DNA, the CDR3 is TGTGCCAGTAGTATAGGAAGGGGACAGGACTACAATGAGCAGTTCTTC. This sequence joins TRBV19 and TRBJ2-1; 8 nucleotides match TRBD1. V lost 1 base to trimming and J lost 3 bases; unmatched junction nucleotides: 5. Germline CDR1 is LNHDA and CDR2 is SQIVND (reference sequence). CDR3 size: 16 residues.

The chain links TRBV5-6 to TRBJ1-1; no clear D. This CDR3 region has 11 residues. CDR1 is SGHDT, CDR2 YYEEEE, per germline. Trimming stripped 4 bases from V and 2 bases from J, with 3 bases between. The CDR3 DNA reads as TGTGCCAGCAGCGTAAACACTGAAGCTTTCTTT. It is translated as CASSVNTEAFF. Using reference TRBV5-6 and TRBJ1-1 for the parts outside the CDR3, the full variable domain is DAGVTQSPTHLIKTRGQQVTLRCSPKSGHDTVSWYQQALGQGPQFIFQYYEEEERQRGNFPDRFSGHQFPNYSSELNVNALLLGDSALYLCASSVNTEAFFGQGTRLTVV.

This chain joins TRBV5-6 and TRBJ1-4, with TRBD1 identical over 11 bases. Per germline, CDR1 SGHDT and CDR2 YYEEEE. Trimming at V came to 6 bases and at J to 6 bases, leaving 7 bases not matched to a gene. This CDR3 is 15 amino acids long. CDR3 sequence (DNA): TGTGCCAGCAAATTAAGGACAGGGGGCTATGAAAAACTGTTTTTT. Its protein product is CASKLRTGGYEKLFF.

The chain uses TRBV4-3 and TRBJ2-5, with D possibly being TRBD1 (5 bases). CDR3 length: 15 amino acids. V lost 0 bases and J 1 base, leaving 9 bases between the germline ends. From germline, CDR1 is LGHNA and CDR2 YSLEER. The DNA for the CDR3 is TGCGCCAGCAGCCAAGATGGCAGGGCCCAAGAGACCCAGTACTTC. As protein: CASSQDGRAQETQYF.

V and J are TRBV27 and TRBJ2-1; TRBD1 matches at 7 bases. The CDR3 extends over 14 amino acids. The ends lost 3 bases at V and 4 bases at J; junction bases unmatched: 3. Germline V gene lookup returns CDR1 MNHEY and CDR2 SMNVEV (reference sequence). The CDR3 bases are TGTGCCAGCAGTTTTGGGACAGTATACAATGAGCAGTTCTTC. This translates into CASSFGTVYNEQFF.

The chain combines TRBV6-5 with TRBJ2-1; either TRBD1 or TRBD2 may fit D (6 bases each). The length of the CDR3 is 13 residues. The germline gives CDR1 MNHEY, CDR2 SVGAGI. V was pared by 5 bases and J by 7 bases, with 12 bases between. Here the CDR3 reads CASSNRGQNEQFF. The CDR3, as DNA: TGTGCCAGCAGTAACCGGGGGCAGAATGAGCAGTTCTTC.